Detailed here is one TCR beta chain. This sample is part of a study of blood T cell repertoires in COVID-19. Study as a whole: Samples representing acute and convalescent COVID-19 were sourced from the United States, Italy and Spain. T cells, B-cell-depleted T cells, or PBMCs provided the cDNA or gDNA that served as material.

The CDR3 consists of 13 residues. Germline V gene lookup returns CDR1 SGHRS and CDR2 YFSETQ. Trimming took 3 bases from V and 3 from J, leaving 9 bases between them. Authors' data handling: Reference gene primer amplification gave estimated nucleated cell counts. Clones were sequenced by immunoSEQ multiplex PCR, and TCRdb holds only the in-frame ones, with some missing. The DNA was the basis for D and trimming; V, J and clone size are from that table. Here the sample spans approximately 670,000 clones, 75% to 90% being singletons. The sample taken for sequencing was peripheral blood. The sequence derives from a woman aged 18-35 years with acute or convalescent COVID-19. This chain links TRBV5-1 with TRBJ1-2; D is possibly TRBD1 (6 bases). The CDR3 DNA reads TGCGCCAGCAGCTACTCAGGGGACTATGGCTACACCTTC. This gives the protein CASSYSGDYGYTF.